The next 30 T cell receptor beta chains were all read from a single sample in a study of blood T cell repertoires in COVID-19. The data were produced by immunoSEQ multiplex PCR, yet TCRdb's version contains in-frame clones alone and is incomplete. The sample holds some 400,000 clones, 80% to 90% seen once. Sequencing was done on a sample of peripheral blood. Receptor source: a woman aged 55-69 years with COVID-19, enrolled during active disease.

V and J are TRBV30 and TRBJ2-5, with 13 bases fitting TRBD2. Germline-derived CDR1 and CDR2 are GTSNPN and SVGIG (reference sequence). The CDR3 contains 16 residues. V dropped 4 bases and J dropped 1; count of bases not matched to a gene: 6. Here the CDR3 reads CAWTGLAGVLQETQYF. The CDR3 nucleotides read TGTGCCTGGACTGGACTAGCGGGGGTCCTCCAAGAGACCCAGTACTTC.

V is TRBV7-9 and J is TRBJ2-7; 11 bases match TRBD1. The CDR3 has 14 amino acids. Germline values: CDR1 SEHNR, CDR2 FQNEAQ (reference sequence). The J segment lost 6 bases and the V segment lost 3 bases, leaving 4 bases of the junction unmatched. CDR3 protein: CASSLGTGGFEQYF. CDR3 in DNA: TGTGCCAGCAGCTTGGGGACAGGGGGGTTCGAGCAGTACTTC.

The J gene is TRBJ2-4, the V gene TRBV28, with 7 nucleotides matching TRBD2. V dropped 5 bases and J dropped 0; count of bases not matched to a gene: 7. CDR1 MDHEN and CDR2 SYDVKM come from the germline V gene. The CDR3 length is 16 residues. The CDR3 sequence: CASSPAGEVAKNIQYF. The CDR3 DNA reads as TGTGCCAGCAGTCCGGCGGGGGAGGTAGCCAAAAACATTCAGTACTTC.

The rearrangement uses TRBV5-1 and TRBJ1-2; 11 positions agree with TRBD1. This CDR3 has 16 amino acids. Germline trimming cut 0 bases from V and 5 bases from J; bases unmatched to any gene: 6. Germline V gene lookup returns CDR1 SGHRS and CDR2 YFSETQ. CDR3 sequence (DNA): TGCGCCAGCAGCTTGGGGACAGGGGGCAGGCAGTATGGCTACACCTTC. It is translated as CASSLGTGGRQYGYTF.

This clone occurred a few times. The CDR3 loop is CASKGISGTGEEKLFF. In DNA form, the CDR3 reads TGTGCCAGCAAAGGAATTTCCGGGACAGGGGAGGAAAAACTGTTTTTT. This chain connects TRBV27 to TRBJ1-4; 10 bases are a match to TRBD1. CDR1 MNHEY and CDR2 SMNVEV come from the germline V gene (reference sequence). The CDR3 spans 16 residues. Trimming at V came to 7 bases and at J to 8 bases, leaving 13 bases not matched to a gene.

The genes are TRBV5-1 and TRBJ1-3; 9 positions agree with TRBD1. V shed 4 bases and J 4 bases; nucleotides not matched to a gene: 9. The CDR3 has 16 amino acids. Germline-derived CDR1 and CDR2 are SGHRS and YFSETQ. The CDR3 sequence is CASSTGDRVQGNTIYF. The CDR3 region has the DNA TGCGCCAGCAGCACGGGGGACAGGGTCCAGGGAAACACCATATATTTT.

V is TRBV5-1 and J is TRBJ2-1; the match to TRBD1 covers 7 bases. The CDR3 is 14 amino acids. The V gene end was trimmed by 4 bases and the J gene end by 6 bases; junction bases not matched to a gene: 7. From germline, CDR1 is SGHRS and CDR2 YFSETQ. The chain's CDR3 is CASSGGQRSNEQFF. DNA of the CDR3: TGCGCCAGCAGCGGGGGACAGAGAAGCAATGAGCAGTTCTTC. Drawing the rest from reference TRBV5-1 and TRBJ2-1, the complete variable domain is KAGVTQTPRYLIKTRGQQVTLSCSPISGHRSVSWYQQTPGQGLQFLFEYFSETQRNKGNFPGRFSGRQFSNSRSEMNVSTLELGDSALYLCASSGGQRSNEQFFGPGTRLTVL.

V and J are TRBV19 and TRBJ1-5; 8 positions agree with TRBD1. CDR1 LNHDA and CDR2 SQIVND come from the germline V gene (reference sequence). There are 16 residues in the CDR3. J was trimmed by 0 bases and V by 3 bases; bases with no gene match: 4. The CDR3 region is CASSIQGALSNQPQHF. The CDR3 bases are TGTGCCAGTAGTATTCAGGGGGCACTTAGCAATCAGCCCCAGCATTTT. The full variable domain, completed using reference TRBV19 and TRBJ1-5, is DGGITQSPKYLFRKEGQNVTLSCEQNLNHDAMYWYRQDPGQGLRLIYYSQIVNDFQKGDIAEGYSVSREKKESFPLTVTSAQKNPTAFYLCASSIQGALSNQPQHFGDGTRLSIL.

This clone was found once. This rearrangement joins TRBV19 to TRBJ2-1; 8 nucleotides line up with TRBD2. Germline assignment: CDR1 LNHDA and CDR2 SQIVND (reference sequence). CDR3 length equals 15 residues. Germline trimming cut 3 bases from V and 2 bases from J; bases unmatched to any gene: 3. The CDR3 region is CASSIRGGTYNEQFF. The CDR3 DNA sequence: TGTGCCAGTAGTATCCGCGGGGGGACCTACAATGAGCAGTTCTTC.

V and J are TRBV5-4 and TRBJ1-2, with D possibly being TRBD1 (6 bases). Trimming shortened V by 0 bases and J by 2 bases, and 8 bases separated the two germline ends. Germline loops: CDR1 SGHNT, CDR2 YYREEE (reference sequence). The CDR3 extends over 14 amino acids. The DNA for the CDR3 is TGTGCCAGCAGCTTGGGGGGGCAGAACTATGGCTACACCTTC. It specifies CASSLGGQNYGYTF. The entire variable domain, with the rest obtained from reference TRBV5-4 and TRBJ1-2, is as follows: ETGVTQSPTHLIKTRGQQVTLRCSSQSGHNTVSWYQQALGQGPQFIFQYYREEENGRGNFPPRFSGLQFPNYSSELNVNALELDDSALYLCASSLGGQNYGYTFGSGTRLTVV.

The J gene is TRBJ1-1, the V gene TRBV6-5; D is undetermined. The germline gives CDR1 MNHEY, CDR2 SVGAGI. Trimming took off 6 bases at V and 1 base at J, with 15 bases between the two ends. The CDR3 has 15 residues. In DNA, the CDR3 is TGTGCCAGCAGCCCACCCGCCCCGGGGAACACTGAAGCTTTCTTT. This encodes CASSPPAPGNTEAFF.

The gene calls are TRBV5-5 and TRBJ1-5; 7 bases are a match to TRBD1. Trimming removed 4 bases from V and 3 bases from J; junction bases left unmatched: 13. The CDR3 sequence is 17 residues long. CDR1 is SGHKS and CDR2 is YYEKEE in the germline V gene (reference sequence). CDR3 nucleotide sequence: TGTGCCAGCAGCGCAATGCTGACCGGGACAGACAATCAGCCCCAGCATTTT. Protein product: CASSAMLTGTDNQPQHF. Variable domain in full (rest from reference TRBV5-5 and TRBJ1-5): DAGVTQSPTHLIKTRGQQVTLRCSPISGHKSVSWYQQVLGQGPQFIFQYYEKEERGRGNFPDRFSARQFPNYSSELNVNALLLGDSALYLCASSAMLTGTDNQPQHFGDGTRLSIL.

CDR3 loop: CASSKGRTGGLQPQHF. The CDR3 DNA is TGTGCCAGCAGCAAAGGGAGGACAGGGGGCTTGCAGCCCCAGCATTTT. J is TRBJ1-5 and V is TRBV21-1; the table's D call, TRBD1, was not checked against the DNA. TRBV21-1 is a pseudogene. This CDR3 spans 16 amino acids.

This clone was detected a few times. In DNA form, the CDR3 reads TGTGCCAGCAGCTTAGTCCCGGGCTATAATTCACCCCTCCACTTT. Its protein product is CASSLVPGYNSPLHF. The V call is TRBV7-9, the J call TRBJ1-6; D uncertain. CDR3 length: 15 residues. Germline V gene lookup returns CDR1 SEHNR and CDR2 FQNEAQ (reference sequence). Between the trimmed V and J ends, which lost 1 base and 3 bases, there was a span of 7 bases.

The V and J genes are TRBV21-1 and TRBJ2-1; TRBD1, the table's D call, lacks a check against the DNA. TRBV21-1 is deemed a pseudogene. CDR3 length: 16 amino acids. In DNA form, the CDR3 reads TGTGCCAGCAGCAAAGTACAGGGGCTAGAGAACAATGAGCAGTTCTTC. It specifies CASSKVQGLENNEQFF.

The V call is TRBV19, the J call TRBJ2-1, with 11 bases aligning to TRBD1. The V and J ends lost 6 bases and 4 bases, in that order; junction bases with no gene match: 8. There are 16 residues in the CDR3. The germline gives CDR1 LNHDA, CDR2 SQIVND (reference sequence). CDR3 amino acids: CASSRTGGAHYNEQFF. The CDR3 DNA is TGTGCCAGTAGCCGGACAGGGGGCGCCCATTACAATGAGCAGTTCTTC.

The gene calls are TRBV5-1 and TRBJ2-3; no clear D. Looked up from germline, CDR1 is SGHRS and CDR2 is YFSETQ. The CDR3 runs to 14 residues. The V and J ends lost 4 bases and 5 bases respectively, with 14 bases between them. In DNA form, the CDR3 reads TGCGCCAGCAGCCCCTCGCGGCTAGGAGATACGCAGTATTTT. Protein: CASSPSRLGDTQYF. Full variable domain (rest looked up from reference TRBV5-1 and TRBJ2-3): KAGVTQTPRYLIKTRGQQVTLSCSPISGHRSVSWYQQTPGQGLQFLFEYFSETQRNKGNFPGRFSGRQFSNSRSEMNVSTLELGDSALYLCASSPSRLGDTQYFGPGTRLTVL.

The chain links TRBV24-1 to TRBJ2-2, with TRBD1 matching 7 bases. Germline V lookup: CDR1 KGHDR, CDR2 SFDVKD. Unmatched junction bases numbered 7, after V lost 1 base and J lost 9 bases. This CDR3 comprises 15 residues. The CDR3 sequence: CATSDFRTGRWELFF. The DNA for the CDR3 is TGTGCCACCAGTGATTTCCGGACAGGTCGTTGGGAGCTGTTTTTT.

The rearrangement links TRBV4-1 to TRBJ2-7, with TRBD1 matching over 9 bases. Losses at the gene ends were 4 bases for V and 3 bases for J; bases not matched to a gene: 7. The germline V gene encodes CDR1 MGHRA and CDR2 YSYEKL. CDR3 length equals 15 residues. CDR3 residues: CASSRAGTGYYEQYF. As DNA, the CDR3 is TGCGCCAGCAGCCGAGCAGGGACAGGGTACTACGAGCAGTACTTC.

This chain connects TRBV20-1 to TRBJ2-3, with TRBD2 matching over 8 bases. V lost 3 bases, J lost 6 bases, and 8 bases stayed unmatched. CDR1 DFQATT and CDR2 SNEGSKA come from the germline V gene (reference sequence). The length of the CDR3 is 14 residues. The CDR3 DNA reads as TGCAGTGCTAGTCGCGGGGGGCTTCCGGATACGCAGTATTTT. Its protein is CSASRGGLPDTQYF.

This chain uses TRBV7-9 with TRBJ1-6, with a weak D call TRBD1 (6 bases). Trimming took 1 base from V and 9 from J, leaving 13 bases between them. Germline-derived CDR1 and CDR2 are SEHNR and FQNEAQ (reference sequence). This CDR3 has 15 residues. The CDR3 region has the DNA TGTGCCAGCAGCTTAGGACAGGTGCAGGGTTCACCCCTCCACTTT. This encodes CASSLGQVQGSPLHF.

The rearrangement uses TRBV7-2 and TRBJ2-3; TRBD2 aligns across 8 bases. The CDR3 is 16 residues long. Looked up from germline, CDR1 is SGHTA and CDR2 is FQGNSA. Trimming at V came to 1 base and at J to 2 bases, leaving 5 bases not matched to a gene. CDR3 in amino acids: CASSLGPAGDTDTQYF. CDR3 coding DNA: TGTGCCAGCAGCTTAGGTCCAGCGGGAGACACAGATACGCAGTATTTT. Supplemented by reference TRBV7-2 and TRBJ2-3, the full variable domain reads GAGVSQSPSNKVTEKGKDVELRCDPISGHTALYWYRQSLGQGLEFLIYFQGNSAPDKSGLPSDRFSAERTGGSVSTLTIQRTQQEDSAVYLCASSLGPAGDTDTQYFGPGTRLTVL.

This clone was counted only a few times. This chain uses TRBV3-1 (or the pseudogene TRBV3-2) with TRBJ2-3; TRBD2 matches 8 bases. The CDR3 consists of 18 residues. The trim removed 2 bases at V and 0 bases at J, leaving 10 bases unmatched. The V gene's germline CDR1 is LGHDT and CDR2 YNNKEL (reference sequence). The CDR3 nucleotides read TGTGCCAGCAGCCAATTTGGGAGCGGGAGATCTAGCACAGATACGCAGTATTTT. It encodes CASSQFGSGRSSTDTQYF.

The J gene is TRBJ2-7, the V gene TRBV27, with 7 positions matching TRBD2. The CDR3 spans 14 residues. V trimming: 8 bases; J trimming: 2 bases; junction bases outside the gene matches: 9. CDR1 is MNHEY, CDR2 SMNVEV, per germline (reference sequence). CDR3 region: CASRDGLGPYEQYF. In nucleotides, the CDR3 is TGTGCCAGCCGTGACGGACTAGGTCCCTACGAGCAGTACTTC.

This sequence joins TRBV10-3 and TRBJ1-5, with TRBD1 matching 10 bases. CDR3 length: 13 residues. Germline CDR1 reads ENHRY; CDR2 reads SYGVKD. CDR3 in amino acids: CAPEGTGDRPQHF. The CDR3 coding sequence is TGTGCTCCGGAGGGGACAGGGGACAGGCCCCAGCATTTT.

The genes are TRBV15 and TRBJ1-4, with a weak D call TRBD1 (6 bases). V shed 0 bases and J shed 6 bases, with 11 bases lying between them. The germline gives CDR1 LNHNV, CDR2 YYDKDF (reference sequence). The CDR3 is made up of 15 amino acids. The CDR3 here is CATSRDLGGDEKLFF. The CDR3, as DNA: TGTGCCACCAGCAGAGATCTAGGGGGGGATGAAAAACTGTTTTTT.

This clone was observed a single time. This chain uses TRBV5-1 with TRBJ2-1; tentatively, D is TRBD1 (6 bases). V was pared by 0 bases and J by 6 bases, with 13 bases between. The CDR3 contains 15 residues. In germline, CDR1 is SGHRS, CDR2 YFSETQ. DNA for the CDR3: TGCGCCAGCAGCTTGGGAGGACAGAGTTTCAATGAGCAGTTCTTC. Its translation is CASSLGGQSFNEQFF.

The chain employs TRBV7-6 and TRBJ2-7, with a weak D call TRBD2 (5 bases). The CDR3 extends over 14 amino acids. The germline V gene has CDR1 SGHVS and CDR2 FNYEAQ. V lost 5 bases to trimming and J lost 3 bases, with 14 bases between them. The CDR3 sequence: CASSPRDAGYEQYF. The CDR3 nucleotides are TGTGCCAGCAGCCCGAGGGATGCGGGCTACGAGCAGTACTTC.

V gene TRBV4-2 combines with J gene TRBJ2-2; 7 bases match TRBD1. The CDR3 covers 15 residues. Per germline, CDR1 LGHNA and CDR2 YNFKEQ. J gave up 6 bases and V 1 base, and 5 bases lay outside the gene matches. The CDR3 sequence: CASSQAEGASGELFF. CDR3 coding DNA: TGTGCCAGCAGCCAAGCAGAGGGGGCGTCCGGGGAGCTGTTTTTT.

Written as DNA, the CDR3 is TGCGCCAGCAGCCAACCTGACAGGCCCAACACTGAAGCTTTCTTT. This encodes CASSQPDRPNTEAFF. The chain employs TRBV4-1 and TRBJ1-1; perhaps TRBD1 as D (6 bases). CDR1 MGHRA and CDR2 YSYEKL come from the germline V gene. The CDR3 spans 15 residues. V was shortened by 2 bases and J by 2 bases, with 12 bases between the two germline ends.